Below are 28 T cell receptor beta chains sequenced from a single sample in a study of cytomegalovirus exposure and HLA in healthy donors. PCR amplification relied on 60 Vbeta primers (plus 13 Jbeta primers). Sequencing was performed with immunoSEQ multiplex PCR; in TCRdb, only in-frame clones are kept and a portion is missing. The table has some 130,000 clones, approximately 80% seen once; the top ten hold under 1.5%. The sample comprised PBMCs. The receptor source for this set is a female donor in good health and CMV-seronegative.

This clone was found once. As DNA, the CDR3 is TGTGCCTGGAGTGGGGCATCCGAGCAGTACTTC. It specifies CAWSGASEQYF. The rearrangement links TRBV30 to TRBJ2-7, with no clear D. CDR3 length: 11 residues. CDR1 and CDR2 (germline): GTSNPN, SVGIG (reference sequence). Trimming stripped 1 base from V and 6 bases from J, with 7 bases between.

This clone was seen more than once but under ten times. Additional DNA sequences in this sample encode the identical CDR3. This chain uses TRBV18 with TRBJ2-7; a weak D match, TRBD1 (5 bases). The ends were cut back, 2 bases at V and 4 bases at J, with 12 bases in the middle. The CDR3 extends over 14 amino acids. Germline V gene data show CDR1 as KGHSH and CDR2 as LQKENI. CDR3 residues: CASSPGQGSYEQYF. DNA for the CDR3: TGTGCCAGCTCACCAGGCCAGGGTAGTTACGAGCAGTACTTC.

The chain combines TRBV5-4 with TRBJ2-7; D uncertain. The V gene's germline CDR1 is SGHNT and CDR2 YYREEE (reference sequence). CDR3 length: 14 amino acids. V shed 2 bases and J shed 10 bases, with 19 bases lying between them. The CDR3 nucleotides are TGTGCCAGCAGCTTTTATGGCGGATCCCTCGAACAGTACTTC. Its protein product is CASSFYGGSLEQYF.

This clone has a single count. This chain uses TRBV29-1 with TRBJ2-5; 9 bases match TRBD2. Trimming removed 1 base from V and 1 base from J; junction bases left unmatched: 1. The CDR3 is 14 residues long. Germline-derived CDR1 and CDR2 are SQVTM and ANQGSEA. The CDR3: CSVEATSGQETQYF. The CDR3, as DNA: TGCAGCGTTGAAGCGACTAGCGGCCAAGAGACCCAGTACTTC.

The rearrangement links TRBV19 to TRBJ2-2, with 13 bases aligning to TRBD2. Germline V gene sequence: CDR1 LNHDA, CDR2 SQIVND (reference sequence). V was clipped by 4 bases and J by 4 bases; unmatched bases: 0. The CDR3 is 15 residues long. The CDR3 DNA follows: TGTGCCAGTAGTAGACTAGCGGGAGGCACCGGGGAGCTGTTTTTT. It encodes CASSRLAGGTGELFF.

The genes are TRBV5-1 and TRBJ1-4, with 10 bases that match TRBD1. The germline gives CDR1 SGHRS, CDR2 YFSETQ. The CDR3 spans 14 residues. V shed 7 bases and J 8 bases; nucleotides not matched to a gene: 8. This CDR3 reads CASRTGTGEEKLFF. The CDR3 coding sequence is TGCGCCAGCCGCACCGGGACAGGGGAAGAAAAACTGTTTTTT.

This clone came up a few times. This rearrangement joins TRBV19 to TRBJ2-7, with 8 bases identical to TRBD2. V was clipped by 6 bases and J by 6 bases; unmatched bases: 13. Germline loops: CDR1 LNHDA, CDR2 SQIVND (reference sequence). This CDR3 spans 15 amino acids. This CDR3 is CASSIKSAGGSEQYF. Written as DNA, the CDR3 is TGTGCCAGTAGCATAAAATCGGCGGGAGGATCCGAGCAGTACTTC.

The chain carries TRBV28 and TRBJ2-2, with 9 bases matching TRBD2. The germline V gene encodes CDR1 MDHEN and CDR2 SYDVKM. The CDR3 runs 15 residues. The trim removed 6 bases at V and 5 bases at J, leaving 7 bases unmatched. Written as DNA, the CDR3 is TGTGCCAGCAGCTTCACCCTAGCGGGAACCGGGGAGCTGTTTTTT. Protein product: CASSFTLAGTGELFF.

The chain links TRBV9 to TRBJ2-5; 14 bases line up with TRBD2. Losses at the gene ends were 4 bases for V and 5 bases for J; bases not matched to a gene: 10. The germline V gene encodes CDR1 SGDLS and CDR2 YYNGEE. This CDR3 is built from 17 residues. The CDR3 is CASSTRLAGGPQETQYF. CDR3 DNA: TGTGCCAGCAGCACCAGACTAGCGGGAGGGCCACAGGAGACCCAGTACTTC.

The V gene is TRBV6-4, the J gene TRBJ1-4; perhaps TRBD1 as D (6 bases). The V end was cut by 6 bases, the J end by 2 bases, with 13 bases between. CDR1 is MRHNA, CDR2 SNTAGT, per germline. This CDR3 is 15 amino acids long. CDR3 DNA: TGTGCCAGCAGCCCCCAGGGGTTGACTAATGAAAAACTGTTTTTT. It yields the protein CASSPQGLTNEKLFF.

The CDR3: CATSRIAGISGYTF. In DNA, the CDR3 is TGTGCCACCAGCAGAATAGCAGGGATCTCCGGCTACACCTTC. This chain connects TRBV15 to TRBJ1-2, with D maybe TRBD1 (5 bases). V lost 2 bases to trimming and J lost 8 bases, with 15 bases between them. Germline CDR1 reads LNHNV; CDR2 reads YYDKDF (reference sequence). This CDR3 contains 14 residues.

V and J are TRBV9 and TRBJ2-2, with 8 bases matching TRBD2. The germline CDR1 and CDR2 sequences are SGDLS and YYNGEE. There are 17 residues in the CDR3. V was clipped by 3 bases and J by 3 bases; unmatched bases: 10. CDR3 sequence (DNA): TGTGCCAGCAGCGCGAGGGTACTAGCGGACTACACCGGGGAGCTGTTTTTT. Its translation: CASSARVLADYTGELFF.

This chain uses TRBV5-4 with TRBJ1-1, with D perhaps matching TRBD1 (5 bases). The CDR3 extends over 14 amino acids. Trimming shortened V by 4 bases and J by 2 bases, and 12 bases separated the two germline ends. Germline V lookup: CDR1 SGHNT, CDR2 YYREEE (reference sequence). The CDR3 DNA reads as TGTGCCAGCAGCCCTATGACAGCTAACACTGAAGCTTTCTTT. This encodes CASSPMTANTEAFF.

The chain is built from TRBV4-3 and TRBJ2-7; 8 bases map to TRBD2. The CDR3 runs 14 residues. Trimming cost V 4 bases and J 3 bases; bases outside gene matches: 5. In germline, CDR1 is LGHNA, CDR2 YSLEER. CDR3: CASSLERESYEQYF. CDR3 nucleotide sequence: TGCGCCAGCAGCCTGGAGCGGGAGAGCTACGAGCAGTACTTC.

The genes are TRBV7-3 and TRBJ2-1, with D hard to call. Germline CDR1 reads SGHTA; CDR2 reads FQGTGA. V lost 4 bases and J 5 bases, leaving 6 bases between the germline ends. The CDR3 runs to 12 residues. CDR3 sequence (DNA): TGTGCCAGCAGCTCTCAGGACAATGAGCAGTTCTTC. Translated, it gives CASSSQDNEQFF.

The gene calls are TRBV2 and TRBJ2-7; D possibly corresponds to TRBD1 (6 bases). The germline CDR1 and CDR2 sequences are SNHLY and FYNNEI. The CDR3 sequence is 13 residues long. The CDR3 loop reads CASRWQGNYEQYF. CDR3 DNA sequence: TGTGCTAGCCGGTGGCAGGGGAACTACGAGCAGTACTTC.

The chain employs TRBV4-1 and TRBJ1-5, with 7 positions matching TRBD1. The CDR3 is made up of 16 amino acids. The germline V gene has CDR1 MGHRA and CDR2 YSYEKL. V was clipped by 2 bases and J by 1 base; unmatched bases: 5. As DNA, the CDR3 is TGCGCCAGCAGCCAAACAGGGGAAGGGAGCAATCAGCCCCAGCATTTT. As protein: CASSQTGEGSNQPQHF.

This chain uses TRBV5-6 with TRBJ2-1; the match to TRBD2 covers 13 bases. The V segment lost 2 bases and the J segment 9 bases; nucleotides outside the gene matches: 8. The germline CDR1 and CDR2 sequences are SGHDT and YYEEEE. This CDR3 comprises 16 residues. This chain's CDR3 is CASSFKTSGRGGEQFF. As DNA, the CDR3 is TGTGCCAGCAGCTTTAAAACTAGCGGGAGGGGGGGTGAGCAGTTCTTC.

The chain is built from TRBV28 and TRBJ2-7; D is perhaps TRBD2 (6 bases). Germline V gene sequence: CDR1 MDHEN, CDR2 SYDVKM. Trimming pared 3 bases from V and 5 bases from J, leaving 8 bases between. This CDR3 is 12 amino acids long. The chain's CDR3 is CASSFSGDEQYF. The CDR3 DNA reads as TGTGCCAGCAGTTTTAGCGGCGACGAGCAGTACTTC.

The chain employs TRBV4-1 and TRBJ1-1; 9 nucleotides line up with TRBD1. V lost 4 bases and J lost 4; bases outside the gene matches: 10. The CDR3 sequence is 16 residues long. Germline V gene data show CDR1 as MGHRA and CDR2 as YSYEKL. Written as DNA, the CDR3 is TGCGCCAGCAGCCTAAGAAAGGGACAGGGAAGCACTGAAGCTTTCTTT. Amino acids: CASSLRKGQGSTEAFF.

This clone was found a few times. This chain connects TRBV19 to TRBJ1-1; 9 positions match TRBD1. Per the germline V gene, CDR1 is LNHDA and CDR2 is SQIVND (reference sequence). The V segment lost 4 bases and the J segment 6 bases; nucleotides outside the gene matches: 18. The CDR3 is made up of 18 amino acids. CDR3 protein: CASSKRVGTGFIRAEAFF. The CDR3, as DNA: TGTGCCAGTAGTAAGCGTGTTGGGACAGGGTTTATCCGAGCTGAAGCTTTCTTT.

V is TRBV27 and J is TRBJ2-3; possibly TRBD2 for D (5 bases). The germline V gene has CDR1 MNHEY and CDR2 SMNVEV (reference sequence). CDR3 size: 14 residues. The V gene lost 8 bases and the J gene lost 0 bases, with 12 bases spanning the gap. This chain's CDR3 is CASGRLGSTDTQYF. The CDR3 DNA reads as TGTGCCAGCGGGAGACTGGGAAGCACAGATACGCAGTATTTT.

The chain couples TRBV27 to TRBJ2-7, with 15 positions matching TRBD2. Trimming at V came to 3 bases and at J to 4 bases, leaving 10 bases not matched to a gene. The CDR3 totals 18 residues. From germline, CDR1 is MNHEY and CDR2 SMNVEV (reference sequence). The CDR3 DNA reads TGTGCCAGCAGTTTCGCAGGACTAGCGGGAGGGCCTCAATACGAGCAGTACTTC. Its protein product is CASSFAGLAGGPQYEQYF.

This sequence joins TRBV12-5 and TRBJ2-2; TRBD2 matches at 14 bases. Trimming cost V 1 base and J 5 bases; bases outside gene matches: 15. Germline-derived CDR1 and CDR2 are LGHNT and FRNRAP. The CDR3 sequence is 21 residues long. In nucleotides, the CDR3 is TGTGCTAGTGGTTTGGGGATCATCCCGGGACTAGCGGGAGTATATACCGGGGAGCTGTTTTTT. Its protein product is CASGLGIIPGLAGVYTGELFF.

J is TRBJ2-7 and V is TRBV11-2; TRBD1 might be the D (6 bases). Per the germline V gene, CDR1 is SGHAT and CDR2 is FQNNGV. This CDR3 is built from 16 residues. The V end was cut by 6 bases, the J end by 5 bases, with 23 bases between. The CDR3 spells CASRQWGRGVYHEQYF. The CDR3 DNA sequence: TGTGCCAGCAGACAATGGGGGCGAGGAGTCTACCACGAGCAGTACTTC.

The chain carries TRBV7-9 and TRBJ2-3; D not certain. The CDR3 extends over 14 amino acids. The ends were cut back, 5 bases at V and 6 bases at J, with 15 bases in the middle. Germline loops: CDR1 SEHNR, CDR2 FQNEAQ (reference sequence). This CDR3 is CASSPSWPEDTQYF. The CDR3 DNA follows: TGTGCCAGCAGCCCTAGTTGGCCAGAGGATACGCAGTATTTT.

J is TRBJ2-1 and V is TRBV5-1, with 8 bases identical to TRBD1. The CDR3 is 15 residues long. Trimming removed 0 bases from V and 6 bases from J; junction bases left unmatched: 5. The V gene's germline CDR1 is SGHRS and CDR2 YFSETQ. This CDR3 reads CASSLVGRGLNEQFF. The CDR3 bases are TGCGCCAGCAGCTTGGTGGGCAGGGGGCTCAATGAGCAGTTCTTC.

Here the CDR3 reads CASSLSGVEDDGYTF. In nucleotides, the CDR3 is TGTGCCAGCAGTTTATCCGGGGTCGAGGATGATGGCTACACCTTC. The rearrangement uses TRBV28 and TRBJ1-2; the D is unclear. Germline loops: CDR1 MDHEN, CDR2 SYDVKM. Trimming cost V 1 base and J 6 bases, with 15 bases left between them. The CDR3 sequence is 15 residues long.